This T cell receptor (beta chain) was profiled in a study of metastatic and nonmetastatic thyroid tumors. Study-wide results and limits: Compared with benign nodules, malignant thyroid tumors were reported to have significantly higher TCR beta diversity in both blood and tumor.

Thyroid surgery had not been preceded by any treatment in any patient. In the authors' workflow: Construction of a distant-metastasis classifier for papillary thyroid cancer relied on CDR3 differences across clinicopathological groups. TCRdb reassembled clones from the PCR reads with MiXCR. TCRdb assigned the V and J calls; the authors' analysis was not used. The table includes fewer than 25,000 clones, under 25% detected once. Many counts were recorded for this clone. Antigen specificity is unknown. Germline V gene lookup returns CDR1 SGHNT and CDR2 YENEEA. The length of the CDR3 is 13 residues. Trimming removed 5 bases at V and 10 bases at J, with 15 bases between.

The sample consisted of blood. The rearrangement links TRBV11-3 to TRBJ2-1, with unresolved D. This clonotype originated in a male donor with papillary thyroid cancer or a benign thyroid nodule (not recorded which). Some clones in this sample may be carry-over from other donors' samples. CDR3 in amino acids: CASSQTTLGEQFF. CDR3 in DNA: TGTGCCAGCAGCCAAACTACCCTCGGCGAGCAGTTCTTC.